The 22 T cell receptor beta chains listed next were all sequenced from one sample in a study of blood T cell repertoires in COVID-19. Assay: immunoSEQ multiplex PCR; the TCRdb copy retains only in-frame clones and omits some. The table records roughly 250,000 clones, around 82% of them present only once. The sequenced sample was peripheral blood. The receptors come from a woman over 75 with active or convalescent COVID-19.

This clone was detected once. This chain joins TRBV21-1 and TRBJ2-2; no DNA check was done on the table's D call, TRBD1. TRBV21-1 has pseudogene status. The CDR3 spans 13 residues. The CDR3 DNA reads as TGTGCCAGCAGACAGGGGGCGGACGGGGAGCTGTTTTTT. Its translation is CASRQGADGELFF.

The chain links TRBV30 to TRBJ1-2, with 8 bases fitting TRBD1. The V segment lost 0 bases and the J segment 6 bases; nucleotides outside the gene matches: 15. Germline-derived CDR1 and CDR2 are GTSNPN and SVGIG (reference sequence). This CDR3 spans 17 amino acids. DNA for the CDR3: TGTGCCTGGAGTGTACGGGTAACGGACAGGGAAATCAATGGCTACACCTTC. Translation gives CAWSVRVTDREINGYTF. The full variable domain, rest sourced from reference TRBV30 and TRBJ1-2, is SQTIHQWPATLVQPVGSPLSLECTVEGTSNPNLYWYRQAAGRGLQLLFYSVGIGQISSEVPQNLSASRPQDRQFILSSKKLLLSDSGFYLCAWSVRVTDREINGYTFGSGTRLTVV.

The V gene is TRBV2, the J gene TRBJ2-1; 10 bases are a match to TRBD2. V lost 7 bases, J lost 8 bases, and 5 bases stayed unmatched. This CDR3 region has 13 residues. Per germline, CDR1 SNHLY and CDR2 FYNNEI. The CDR3 DNA reads as TGTGCCAGCAATAAGCGGGGGGGCTATGAGCAGTTCTTC. This sequence encodes CASNKRGGYEQFF.

V and J are TRBV11-2 and TRBJ2-1; TRBD1 aligns across 8 bases. Trimming took 0 bases from V and 9 from J; bases not matched to a gene: 7. The CDR3 is 15 amino acids. Germline V gene lookup returns CDR1 SGHAT and CDR2 FQNNGV. The CDR3 spells CASSLDRHRGAEQFF. Here the CDR3 DNA reads TGTGCCAGCAGCTTAGATCGCCACAGGGGGGCTGAGCAGTTCTTC.

V is TRBV10-3 and J is TRBJ2-7; D is undetermined. This CDR3 has 13 residues. Germline values: CDR1 ENHRY, CDR2 SYGVKD. The V end was cut by 0 bases, the J end by 3 bases, with 6 bases between. The CDR3 DNA reads as TGTGCCATCAGTGAGTCGGCAGGCTACGAGCAGTACTTC. This translates into CAISESAGYEQYF.

V gene TRBV2 combines with J gene TRBJ2-7; TRBD2 aligns across 7 bases. The V gene's germline CDR1 is SNHLY and CDR2 FYNNEI. There are 16 residues in the CDR3. J gave up 2 bases and V 4 bases, and 11 bases lay outside the gene matches. DNA for the CDR3: TGTGCCAGCAGTGTCGGCCCTCCTAGCGGACCCTACGAGCAGTACTTC. Its translation is CASSVGPPSGPYEQYF. Full variable domain (remainder filled in from reference TRBV2 and TRBJ2-7): EPEVTQTPSHQVTQMGQEVILRCVPISNHLYFYWYRQILGQKVEFLVSFYNNEISEKSEIFDDQFSVERPDGSNFTLKIRSTKLEDSAMYFCASSVGPPSGPYEQYFGPGTRLTVT.

CDR3 loop: CAIGRSGISSEQYF. In DNA form, the CDR3 reads TGTGCCATCGGACGTAGCGGGATTTCGTCCGAGCAGTACTTC. V and J are TRBV28 and TRBJ2-7; 8 nucleotides align to TRBD2. Germline CDR1 and CDR2: MDHEN and SYDVKM. The CDR3 covers 14 residues. Trimming cost V 10 bases and J 6 bases; bases outside gene matches: 14.

The DNA for the CDR3 is TGTGCCAGCACCCAATCGGGCGAAAGGAGGGAGACCCAGTACTTC. As protein: CASTQSGERRETQYF. V usage is TRBV2 and J usage is TRBJ2-5; tentatively, D is TRBD2 (5 bases). CDR1 is SNHLY, CDR2 FYNNEI, per germline. This CDR3 has 15 amino acids. The germline V and J ends were trimmed by 7 bases and 5 bases, with 20 bases remaining between them.

This chain joins TRBV7-2 and TRBJ2-7; 11 positions agree with TRBD2. Germline V gene data show CDR1 as SGHTA and CDR2 as FQGNSA. This CDR3 comprises 15 residues. The J segment lost 1 base and the V segment lost 4 bases, leaving 3 bases of the junction unmatched. The CDR3 here is CASSWGLAASYEQYF. DNA of the CDR3: TGTGCCAGCAGCTGGGGACTAGCGGCATCCTACGAGCAGTACTTC. Looking up the rest from reference TRBV7-2 and TRBJ2-7 gives the full variable domain: GAGVSQSPSNKVTEKGKDVELRCDPISGHTALYWYRQSLGQGLEFLIYFQGNSAPDKSGLPSDRFSAERTGGSVSTLTIQRTQQEDSAVYLCASSWGLAASYEQYFGPGTRLTVT.

This sequence joins TRBV3-1 (or the pseudogene TRBV3-2) and TRBJ1-1, with a possible D match to TRBD1 (6 bases). This CDR3 has 16 amino acids. Looked up from germline, CDR1 is LGHDT and CDR2 is YNNKEL (reference sequence). With 4 bases removed from V and 2 bases from J, the gap between germline ends came to 17 bases. The chain's CDR3 is CASSPLGRGLNTEAFF. Written as DNA, the CDR3 is TGTGCCAGCAGCCCCCTAGGGAGGGGGTTAAACACTGAAGCTTTCTTT.

The J gene is TRBJ1-5, the V gene TRBV7-9; no definite D call. The CDR3 loop spans 11 amino acids. Trimming removed 8 bases from V and 9 bases from J, with 11 bases in between. Germline V gives CDR1 SEHNR, CDR2 FQNEAQ (reference sequence). The CDR3, as DNA: TGTGCCAGCTCTTTGCCAGGGCCCCAGCATTTT. This sequence encodes CASSLPGPQHF. Supplemented by reference TRBV7-9 and TRBJ1-5, the full variable domain reads DTGVSQNPRHKITKRGQNVTFRCDPISEHNRLYWYRQTLGQGPEFLTYFQNEAQLEKSRLLSDRFSAERPKGSFSTLEIQRTEQGDSAMYLCASSLPGPQHFGDGTRLSIL.

The chain is built from TRBV28 and TRBJ1-5; possibly TRBD1 for D (6 bases). Per germline, CDR1 MDHEN and CDR2 SYDVKM. Trimming removed 1 base from V and 6 bases from J, with 13 bases in between. The CDR3 totals 15 residues. The CDR3 reads CASSLYGTMGQPQHF. The CDR3, as DNA: TGTGCCAGCAGTTTATACGGGACAATGGGTCAGCCCCAGCATTTT.

The chain is built from TRBV29-1 and TRBJ2-1; tentatively, D is TRBD1 (6 bases). This CDR3 spans 13 amino acids. V shed 7 bases and J shed 8 bases, with 18 bases lying between them. Germline assignment: CDR1 SQVTM and CDR2 ANQGSEA. Here the CDR3 reads CSAQGDIGYEQFF. CDR3 bases: TGCAGCGCCCAAGGGGACATAGGATATGAGCAGTTCTTC.

This chain links TRBV28 with TRBJ2-5; TRBD2 matches 11 bases. This CDR3 is 20 amino acids long. The V and J ends lost 2 bases and 5 bases, in that order; junction bases with no gene match: 19. The germline gives CDR1 MDHEN, CDR2 SYDVKM. The CDR3 region is CASSLGLASGGLGNTETQYF. The CDR3 nucleotides are TGTGCCAGCAGTTTAGGATTGGCTAGCGGGGGGCTGGGGAATACGGAGACCCAGTACTTC.

The chain couples TRBV7-2 to TRBJ2-7; maybe TRBD2 (6 bases). This CDR3 is built from 13 residues. Trimming pared 8 bases from V and 5 bases from J, leaving 16 bases between. Per germline, CDR1 SGHTA and CDR2 FQGNSA. CDR3: CASGVVWRDEQYF. CDR3 nucleotides: TGTGCCAGCGGGGTTGTGTGGAGGGACGAGCAGTACTTC.

The chain links TRBV27 to TRBJ2-4, with TRBD2 identical over 14 bases. The CDR3 runs 23 residues. Germline assignment: CDR1 MNHEY and CDR2 SMNVEV (reference sequence). V was clipped by 2 bases and J by 0 bases; unmatched bases: 18. The CDR3 here is CASSLRWGNGTSGRYLAKNIQYF. In nucleotides, the CDR3 is TGTGCCAGCAGTTTACGGTGGGGAAATGGGACTAGCGGGAGATATCTAGCCAAAAACATTCAGTACTTC.

The gene calls are TRBV24-1 and TRBJ2-7; 11 positions agree with TRBD2. The CDR3 has 15 amino acids. The V and J ends lost 6 bases and 6 bases, in that order; junction bases with no gene match: 9. CDR1 and CDR2 from the germline V gene are KGHDR and SFDVKD. Here the CDR3 reads CATSHTSGSKVEQYF. The CDR3 coding sequence is TGTGCCACCAGTCATACTAGCGGGAGTAAGGTCGAGCAGTACTTC.

The chain recombines TRBV28 with TRBJ1-5; D ambiguous. The CDR3 consists of 13 residues. Trimming left V 8 bases short and J 1 base short, with 9 bases between. Germline V lookup: CDR1 MDHEN, CDR2 SYDVKM. The CDR3 bases are TGTGCCAGCCTATCGAACAGCAATCAGCCCCAGCATTTT. Translation gives CASLSNSNQPQHF.

The sample holds a few counts of this clone. The gene calls are TRBV28 and TRBJ1-3, with D unclear. Germline V gives CDR1 MDHEN, CDR2 SYDVKM. The CDR3 loop spans 14 amino acids. Trimming removed 8 bases from V and 10 bases from J, with 21 bases in between. The CDR3 sequence: CASRTEARTGTIYF. In DNA, the CDR3 is TGTGCCAGCCGAACCGAGGCTCGCACGGGAACCATATATTTT.

The chain has TRBV27 and TRBJ1-3; D is possibly TRBD1 (5 bases). The V end lost 2 bases, the J end lost 2 bases, and 16 bases lay between the germline ends. The germline V gene has CDR1 MNHEY and CDR2 SMNVEV (reference sequence). The CDR3 length is 17 residues. Here the CDR3 DNA reads TGTGCCAGCAGTTTAATATTGGAGGGGTTAACTGGAAACACCATATATTTT. It is translated as CASSLILEGLTGNTIYF.

This chain connects TRBV25-1 to TRBJ1-6; 10 positions match TRBD1. V was clipped by 7 bases and J by 4 bases; unmatched bases: 10. Germline V CDR1 and CDR2: MGHDK, SYGVNS. This CDR3 comprises 17 residues. This CDR3 is CASTSGDRGGYNSPLHF. The CDR3, as DNA: TGTGCCAGCACTTCTGGGGACAGGGGTGGGTATAATTCACCCCTCCACTTT.

This clone was counted a single time. The chain recombines TRBV5-1 with TRBJ1-4, with 9 bases fitting TRBD1. With V trimmed by 6 bases and J by 8 bases, 8 bases remained unmatched. Germline values: CDR1 SGHRS, CDR2 YFSETQ. CDR3 length: 14 amino acids. CDR3: CASTLGQGQEKLFF. The CDR3 bases are TGCGCCAGCACCTTAGGACAGGGGCAAGAAAAACTGTTTTTT.